The following is a TCR beta chain sequence with its context. This sample was taken from a study of cytomegalovirus exposure and HLA in healthy donors. The PCR had 60 Vbeta and 13 Jbeta primers. The data were produced by immunoSEQ multiplex PCR, yet TCRdb's version contains in-frame clones alone and is incomplete. Found here are around 130,000 clones, around four fifths of them singletons; the top ten hold around 2.5%. The sequencing input was PBMCs. The sequence was obtained from a boy aged 2 to 10 in good health and CMV-seronegative.

The chain's CDR3 is CASSPIQGGNTEAFF. Written as DNA, the CDR3 is TGTGCCAGCTCACCAATACAGGGGGGGAACACTGAAGCTTTCTTT. The rearrangement links TRBV18 to TRBJ1-1; 8 bases are a match to TRBD1. Germline V gene sequence: CDR1 KGHSH, CDR2 LQKENI. J was trimmed by 1 base and V by 2 bases; bases with no gene match: 3. The CDR3 spans 15 residues.